What follows is one TCR beta chain and its context. Its specificity is unknown. The CDR3 has 15 amino acids. V lost 8 bases and J lost 3, with 20 bases in between. CDR1 LNHNV and CDR2 YYDKDF come from the germline V gene (reference sequence). This sample is drawn from a study of OX40 agonist ivuxolimab in advanced cancers. Study summary: Patients were treated with intravenous ivuxolimab, dosed at 0.01 to 10 mg/kg and infused every 2 weeks. Overall study findings and caveats: At 0.1 to 3.0 mg/kg and by week 6, clonal expansion occurred in CD4+ and CD8+ blood T cells. Averaging showed that CD8+ T cells had more expanded clones than CD4+ did.

Profiling relied on immunoSEQ multiplex PCR, and the TCRdb table lists in-frame clones only, not all of them. Among some 29,000 clones listed, 80% to 95% were seen once. Patients were excluded for autoimmune disease history or systemic immunosuppression. The sequencing used CD4+ or CD8+ T cells sorted from blood, collected in a trial of the OX40 agonist ivuxolimab. The receptor's source is an adult with an advanced solid tumor such as melanoma, head and neck, liver or kidney cancer. The gene calls are TRBV15 and TRBJ2-7; D possibly corresponds to TRBD2 (6 bases). This CDR3 reads CATGIYFGGFYEQYF. In DNA form, the CDR3 reads TGTGCCACCGGCATCTATTTCGGGGGTTTCTACGAGCAGTACTTC. Full variable domain (outside the CDR3, taken from reference TRBV15 and TRBJ2-7): DAMVIQNPRYQVTQFGKPVTLSCSQTLNHNVMYWYQQKSSQAPKLLFHYYDKDFNNEADTPDNFQSRRPNTSFCFLDIRSPGLGDTAMYLCATGIYFGGFYEQYFGPGTRLTVT.